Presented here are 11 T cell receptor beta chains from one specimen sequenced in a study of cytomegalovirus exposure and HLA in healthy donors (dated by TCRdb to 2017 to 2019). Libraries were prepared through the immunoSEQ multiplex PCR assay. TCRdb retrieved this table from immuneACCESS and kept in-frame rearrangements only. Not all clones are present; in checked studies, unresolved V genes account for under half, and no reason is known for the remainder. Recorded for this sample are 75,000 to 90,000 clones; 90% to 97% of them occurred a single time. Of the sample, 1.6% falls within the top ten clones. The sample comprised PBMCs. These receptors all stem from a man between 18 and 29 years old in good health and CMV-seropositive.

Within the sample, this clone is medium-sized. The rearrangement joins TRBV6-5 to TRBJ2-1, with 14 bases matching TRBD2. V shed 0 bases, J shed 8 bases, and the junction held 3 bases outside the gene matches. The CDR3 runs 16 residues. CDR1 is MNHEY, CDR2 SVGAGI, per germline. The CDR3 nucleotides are TGTGCCAGCAGTTACTCGGGACTAGCGGGAGACGATGAGCAGTTCTTC. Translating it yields CASSYSGLAGDDEQFF.

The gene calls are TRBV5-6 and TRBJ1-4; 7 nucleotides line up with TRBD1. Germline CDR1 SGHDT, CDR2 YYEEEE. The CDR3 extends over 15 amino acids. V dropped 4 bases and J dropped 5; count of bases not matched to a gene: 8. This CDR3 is CASSGGDSPNEKLFF. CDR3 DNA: TGTGCCAGCAGCGGCGGGGACAGCCCAAATGAAAAACTGTTTTTT.

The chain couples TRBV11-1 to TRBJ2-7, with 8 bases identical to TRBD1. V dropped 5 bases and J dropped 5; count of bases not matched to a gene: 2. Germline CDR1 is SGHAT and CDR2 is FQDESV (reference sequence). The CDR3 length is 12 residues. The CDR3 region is CASSRQGHEQYF. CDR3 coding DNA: TGTGCCAGCAGCCGACAGGGGCACGAGCAGTACTTC.

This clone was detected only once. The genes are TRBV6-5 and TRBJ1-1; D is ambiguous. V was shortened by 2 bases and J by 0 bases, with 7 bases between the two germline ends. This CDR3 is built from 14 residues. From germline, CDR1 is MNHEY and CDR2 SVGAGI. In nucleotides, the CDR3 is TGTGCCAGCAGTTACGGCGGAGTGAACACTGAAGCTTTCTTT. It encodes CASSYGGVNTEAFF.

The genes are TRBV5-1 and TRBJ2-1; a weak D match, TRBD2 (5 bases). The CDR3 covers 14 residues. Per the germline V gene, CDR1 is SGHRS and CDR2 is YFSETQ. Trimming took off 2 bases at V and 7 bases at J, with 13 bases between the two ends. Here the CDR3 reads CASSLRPTGNEQFF. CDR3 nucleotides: TGCGCCAGCAGCTTAAGACCCACGGGGAATGAGCAGTTCTTC.

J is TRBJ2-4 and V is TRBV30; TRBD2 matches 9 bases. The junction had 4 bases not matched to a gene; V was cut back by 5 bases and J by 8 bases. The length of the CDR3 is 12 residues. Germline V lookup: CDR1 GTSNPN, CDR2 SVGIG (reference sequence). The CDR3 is CAWLREGDIQYF. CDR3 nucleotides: TGTGCCTGGTTGCGGGAGGGTGACATTCAGTACTTC.

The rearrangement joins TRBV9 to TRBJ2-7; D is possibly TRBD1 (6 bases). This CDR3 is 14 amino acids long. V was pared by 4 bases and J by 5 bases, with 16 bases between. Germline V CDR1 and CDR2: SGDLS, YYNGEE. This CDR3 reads CASSNQGSSHEQYF. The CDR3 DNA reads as TGTGCCAGCAGCAACCAGGGGTCTTCCCACGAGCAGTACTTC.

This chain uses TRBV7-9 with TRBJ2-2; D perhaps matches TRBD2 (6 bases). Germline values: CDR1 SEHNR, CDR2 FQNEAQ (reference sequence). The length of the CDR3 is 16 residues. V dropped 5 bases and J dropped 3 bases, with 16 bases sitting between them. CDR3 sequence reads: CASSPTFGEDTGELFF. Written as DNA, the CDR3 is TGTGCCAGCAGCCCCACATTCGGGGAGGACACCGGGGAGCTGTTTTTT.

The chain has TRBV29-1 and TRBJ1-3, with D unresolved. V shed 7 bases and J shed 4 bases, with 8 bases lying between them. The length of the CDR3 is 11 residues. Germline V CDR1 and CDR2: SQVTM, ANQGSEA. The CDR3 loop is CSAATGNTIYF. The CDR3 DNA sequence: TGCAGCGCCGCTACCGGAAACACCATATATTTT.

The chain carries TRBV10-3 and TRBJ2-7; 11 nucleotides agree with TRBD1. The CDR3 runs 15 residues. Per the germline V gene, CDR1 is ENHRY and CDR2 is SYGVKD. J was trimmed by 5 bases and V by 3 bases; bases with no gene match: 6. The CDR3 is CAISDQDRGPNEQYF. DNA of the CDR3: TGTGCCATCAGTGACCAGGACAGGGGGCCCAACGAGCAGTACTTC.

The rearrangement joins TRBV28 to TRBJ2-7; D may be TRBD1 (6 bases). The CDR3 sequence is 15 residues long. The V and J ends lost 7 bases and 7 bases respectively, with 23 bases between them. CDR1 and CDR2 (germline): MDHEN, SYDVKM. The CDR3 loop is CASKTAQGPTEEQYF. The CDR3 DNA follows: TGTGCCAGCAAGACGGCACAGGGACCAACGGAAGAGCAGTACTTC.